Shown below are 28 T cell receptor beta chains from a single sample sequenced in a study of blood T cell repertoires in COVID-19. Some clones are missing from TCRdb's copy, which holds only in-frame ones; the method was immunoSEQ multiplex PCR. The repertoire holds 95,000 to 150,000 clones, about four fifths seen once, with roughly 17% in the top ten. Sequenced: peripheral blood. The receptor set was obtained from a man aged 55 to 70 with active or convalescent COVID-19.

The chain combines TRBV27 with TRBJ2-3, with a weak D call TRBD2 (6 bases). V was trimmed by 0 bases and J by 2 bases, leaving 12 bases between them. Germline V CDR1 and CDR2: MNHEY, SMNVEV (reference sequence). CDR3 length: 16 residues. Here the CDR3 DNA reads TGTGCCAGCAGTTTATCTAGCGGCGCGCCCACAGATACGCAGTATTTT. Its translation is CASSLSSGAPTDTQYF.

The CDR3 spells CAIRLVGEETQYF. CDR3 nucleotide sequence: TGTGCCATCAGGCTGGTAGGGGAAGAGACCCAGTACTTC. The chain joins TRBV10-3 to TRBJ2-5; the D gene is possibly TRBD1 (5 bases). This CDR3 contains 13 residues. Deletions cut 6 bases from V and 3 bases from J, with 11 bases between. The germline V gene encodes CDR1 ENHRY and CDR2 SYGVKD.

This clone appeared a single time. The chain uses TRBV9 and TRBJ2-1; no clear D gene. This CDR3 region has 11 residues. CDR1 and CDR2 (germline): SGDLS, YYNGEE. Trimming pared 0 bases from V and 13 bases from J, leaving 8 bases between. CDR3 nucleotide sequence: TGTGCCAGCAGCGTAGGAGACAACCAGTTCTTC. This codes for CASSVGDNQFF. Full variable domain (missing parts from reference TRBV9 and TRBJ2-1): DSGVTQTPKHLITATGQRVTLRCSPRSGDLSVYWYQQSLDQGLQFLIQYYNGEERAKGNILERFSAQQFPDLHSELNLSSLELGDSALYFCASSVGDNQFFGPGTRLTVL.

The chain recombines TRBV19 with TRBJ2-2; TRBD2 aligns across 9 bases. Germline V gene sequence: CDR1 LNHDA, CDR2 SQIVND (reference sequence). There are 16 residues in the CDR3. V lost 5 bases and J lost 4; bases outside the gene matches: 8. This CDR3 reads CASSQGPSGVTGELFF. DNA for the CDR3: TGTGCCAGTAGTCAAGGGCCTAGCGGGGTCACCGGGGAGCTGTTTTTT.

The chain is built from TRBV7-9 and TRBJ2-1; D call uncertain. Germline CDR1 reads SEHNR; CDR2 reads FQNEAQ (reference sequence). This CDR3 contains 14 residues. The ends were cut back, 5 bases at V and 4 bases at J, with 12 bases in the middle. CDR3 amino acids: CASSRAIRYNEQFF. The CDR3 DNA reads TGTGCCAGCAGCCGAGCCATCCGTTACAATGAGCAGTTCTTC.

This clone was observed once. CDR3 sequence: CSVESPSGTVTQYF. The CDR3 DNA sequence: TGCAGCGTTGAGAGTCCTAGCGGGACGGTTACGCAGTATTTT. The genes are TRBV29-1 and TRBJ2-3; 9 bases match TRBD2. CDR3 length equals 14 residues. CDR1 SQVTM and CDR2 ANQGSEA come from the germline V gene. The V gene end was trimmed by 3 bases and the J gene end by 8 bases; junction bases not matched to a gene: 9.

This clone was observed a handful of times. This same CDR3 is encoded by further DNA sequences in the sample. The genes are TRBV5-1 and TRBJ1-1; D possibly corresponds to TRBD1 (6 bases). Per the germline V gene, CDR1 is SGHRS and CDR2 is YFSETQ. V was trimmed by 0 bases and J by 4 bases, leaving 10 bases between them. The length of the CDR3 is 14 residues. CDR3 sequence reads: CASSLAGGGTEAFF. The CDR3 DNA reads as TGCGCCAGCAGCTTGGCGGGGGGCGGCACTGAAGCTTTCTTT.

The rearrangement uses TRBV27 and TRBJ2-7, with a weak D call TRBD2 (6 bases). This CDR3 contains 14 residues. Germline values: CDR1 MNHEY, CDR2 SMNVEV (reference sequence). The V and J ends lost 3 bases and 4 bases respectively, with 13 bases between them. CDR3 sequence: CASSFGTGVYEQYF. DNA of the CDR3: TGTGCCAGCAGTTTCGGGACGGGAGTTTACGAGCAGTACTTC.

The gene calls are TRBV11-2 and TRBJ2-7, with D unclear. Per the germline V gene, CDR1 is SGHAT and CDR2 is FQNNGV. The CDR3 contains 15 residues. V was pared by 2 bases and J by 0 bases, with 11 bases between. The CDR3 protein is CASSLPFVLSYEQYF. Here the CDR3 DNA reads TGTGCCAGCAGCTTACCGTTCGTCCTCTCCTACGAGCAGTACTTC. Together with reference TRBV11-2 and TRBJ2-7, the CDR3 gives the full variable domain: EAGVAQSPRYKIIEKRQSVAFWCNPISGHATLYWYQQILGQGPKLLIQFQNNGVVDDSQLPKDRFSAERLKGVDSTLKIQPAKLEDSAVYLCASSLPFVLSYEQYFGPGTRLTVT.

The chain has TRBV19 and TRBJ2-4, with 11 bases fitting TRBD2. CDR3 length equals 13 residues. V trimming: 8 bases; J trimming: 6 bases; junction bases outside the gene matches: 3. Germline V gene sequence: CDR1 LNHDA, CDR2 SQIVND (reference sequence). The CDR3 coding sequence is TGTGCCAGTTTTGGACTAGCGGGAAACATTCAGTACTTC. Its protein is CASFGLAGNIQYF.

This clone was recorded once. This rearrangement joins TRBV19 to TRBJ1-4, with a possible D match to TRBD1 (5 bases). Trimming stripped 5 bases from V and 8 bases from J, with 15 bases between. Germline CDR1 LNHDA, CDR2 SQIVND (reference sequence). This CDR3 is 14 amino acids long. CDR3 bases: TGTGCCAGTAGTCCTCGGGACTTGTCCGAAAAACTGTTTTTT. It encodes CASSPRDLSEKLFF.

This clone was observed a few times. The chain employs TRBV3-1 (or the pseudogene TRBV3-2) and TRBJ2-3, with 8 bases identical to TRBD2. Germline V gene lookup returns CDR1 LGHDT and CDR2 YNNKEL (reference sequence). Unmatched junction bases numbered 10, after V lost 0 bases and J lost 5 bases. This CDR3 contains 17 residues. CDR3 protein: CASSQDLVGRALDTQYF. The CDR3 DNA follows: TGTGCCAGCAGCCAAGACCTTGTCGGGAGGGCCCTAGATACGCAGTATTTT.

The sample holds a few counts of this clone. The chain combines TRBV5-4 with TRBJ1-1, with no clear D. Germline CDR1 reads SGHNT; CDR2 reads YYREEE (reference sequence). Trimming stripped 0 bases from V and 1 base from J, with 7 bases between. The CDR3 contains 14 residues. This chain's CDR3 is CASSLAGRNTEAFF. The CDR3 DNA reads TGTGCCAGCAGCTTGGCCGGGAGGAACACTGAAGCTTTCTTT.

The chain carries TRBV18 and TRBJ1-3; 10 nucleotides match TRBD1. Per germline, CDR1 KGHSH and CDR2 LQKENI. CDR3 length: 16 amino acids. Trimming cost V 3 bases and J 3 bases; bases outside gene matches: 5. The CDR3 loop is CASSPRQGAIGNTIYF. CDR3 DNA sequence: TGTGCCAGCTCACCCAGACAGGGGGCGATTGGAAACACCATATATTTT.

This clone has just one count. The chain combines TRBV18 with TRBJ1-1; no clear D gene. The CDR3 contains 13 residues. V was clipped by 6 bases and J by 4 bases, with 12 bases between them. Germline CDR1 reads KGHSH; CDR2 reads LQKENI. The CDR3 is CASSTGVSTEAFF. DNA of the CDR3: TGTGCCAGCTCTACCGGGGTTAGCACTGAAGCTTTCTTT.

This sequence joins TRBV6-1 and TRBJ1-1, with D tentatively TRBD1 (6 bases). The V gene lost 2 bases and the J gene lost 4 bases, with 8 bases spanning the gap. In germline, CDR1 is MNHNS, CDR2 SASEGT. There are 13 residues in the CDR3. CDR3 coding DNA: TGTGCCAGCAGTGAACAGACAGGCACTGAAGCTTTCTTT. Amino acid sequence: CASSEQTGTEAFF.

The rearrangement links TRBV5-1 to TRBJ2-7; 7 bases match TRBD2. V was clipped by 0 bases and J by 7 bases; unmatched bases: 7. The germline CDR1 and CDR2 sequences are SGHRS and YFSETQ. This CDR3 spans 14 amino acids. The CDR3 sequence: CASSLVGRSGEQYF. The CDR3 DNA follows: TGCGCCAGCAGCTTGGTCGGGAGGTCAGGGGAGCAGTACTTC.

This clone has a handful of counts. The chain joins TRBV6-5 to TRBJ1-4; no reliable D call. CDR1 and CDR2 from the germline V gene are MNHEY and SVGAGI. The V and J ends lost 7 bases and 4 bases respectively, with 10 bases between them. The CDR3 is 13 residues long. CDR3 protein: CASTDGLNEKLFF. The DNA for the CDR3 is TGTGCCAGCACAGACGGACTTAATGAAAAACTGTTTTTT.

This clone was counted many times. The rearrangement joins TRBV29-1 to TRBJ2-1; TRBD2 aligns across 9 bases. Germline CDR1 and CDR2: SQVTM and ANQGSEA. This CDR3 comprises 16 residues. V dropped 4 bases and J dropped 2; count of bases not matched to a gene: 9. This CDR3 is CSVGGPAGGPYNEQFF. CDR3 coding DNA: TGCAGCGTTGGAGGTCCAGCGGGGGGTCCCTACAATGAGCAGTTCTTC.

This clone was seen repeatedly, ten times or more. The chain recombines TRBV13 with TRBJ2-1; 7 bases are a match to TRBD1. J was trimmed by 8 bases and V by 5 bases; bases with no gene match: 6. CDR3 length: 13 residues. CDR1 and CDR2 from the germline V gene are PRHDT and FYEKMQ (reference sequence). The CDR3 region is CASSVPQGDEQFF. The DNA of the CDR3 is TGTGCCAGCAGCGTTCCCCAGGGGGATGAGCAGTTCTTC.

The CDR3 sequence is CASSLRLARGSYEQYF. The CDR3 nucleotides are TGTGCCAGCAGCTTACGTCTCGCCAGAGGATCCTACGAGCAGTACTTC. This chain uses TRBV7-8 with TRBJ2-7; no firm D call. The germline V gene has CDR1 SGHVS and CDR2 FQNEAQ. V gave up 2 bases and J gave up 1 base, with 15 bases separating them. The CDR3 sequence is 16 residues long. Based on the CDR3 plus reference TRBV7-8 and TRBJ2-7, the full variable domain is GAGVSQSPRYKVAKRGQDVALRCDPISGHVSLFWYQQALGQGPEFLTYFQNEAQLDKSGLPSDRFFAERPEGSVSTLKIQRTQQEDSAVYLCASSLRLARGSYEQYFGPGTRLTVT.

This clone was recorded only once. V and J are TRBV11-3 and TRBJ2-3; D is unresolved. CDR3 size: 14 residues. Trimming removed 1 base at V and 3 bases at J, with 8 bases between. Germline assignment: CDR1 SGHNT and CDR2 YENEEA. CDR3 nucleotides: TGTGCCAGCAGCTTAGCAGGCCGAACAGATACGCAGTATTTT. Its protein product is CASSLAGRTDTQYF.

A single count supports this clone. The CDR3 DNA follows: TGCGCCAGCAGCCAAGCGGAGGGAGGGTCGGCAGATACGCAGTATTTT. Protein sequence: CASSQAEGGSADTQYF. This chain uses TRBV4-3 with TRBJ2-3; 7 nucleotides match TRBD2. Germline CDR1 and CDR2: LGHNA and YSLEER. The length of the CDR3 is 16 residues. Trimming at V came to 1 base and at J to 4 bases, leaving 8 bases not matched to a gene.

This rearrangement joins TRBV24-1 to TRBJ2-2, with D possibly matching TRBD1 (6 bases). The CDR3 consists of 15 residues. CDR1 is KGHDR, CDR2 SFDVKD, per germline. V lost 3 bases to trimming and J lost 3 bases, with 10 bases between them. CDR3 in amino acids: CATSDQGHDTGELFF. The CDR3 DNA reads as TGTGCCACCAGTGATCAGGGGCACGACACCGGGGAGCTGTTTTTT.

V and J are TRBV6-5 and TRBJ2-3; 7 nucleotides agree with TRBD2. CDR3 length: 14 residues. CDR1 MNHEY and CDR2 SVGAGI come from the germline V gene. Trimming took 5 bases from V and 6 from J; bases not matched to a gene: 8. In DNA form, the CDR3 reads TGTGCCAGCAGTCCGCTGGGGAGGGATGATACGCAGTATTTT. This translates into CASSPLGRDDTQYF.

This clone showed up just a few times. The chain uses TRBV7-3 and TRBJ1-5; D gene ambiguous. CDR3 length: 15 residues. Germline V gene sequence: CDR1 SGHTA, CDR2 FQGTGA. The V and J ends lost 2 bases and 2 bases respectively, with 10 bases between them. The CDR3, as DNA: TGTGCCAGCAGCTTAGATGGCGGGGGCAATCAGCCCCAGCATTTT. It encodes CASSLDGGGNQPQHF.

The V gene is TRBV29-1, the J gene TRBJ1-1; 12 nucleotides line up with TRBD1. Germline V lookup: CDR1 SQVTM, CDR2 ANQGSEA. With V trimmed by 7 bases and J by 4 bases, 7 bases remained unmatched. CDR3 length equals 14 residues. CDR3 DNA sequence: TGCAGCGCCCTGGGACAGGGGGCGGCCACTGAAGCTTTCTTT. Protein sequence: CSALGQGAATEAFF.

V is TRBV6-5 and J is TRBJ2-5; a possible D gene is TRBD2 (6 bases). Trimming cost V 8 bases and J 5 bases, with 12 bases left between them. The CDR3 loop spans 12 amino acids. Germline V gene lookup returns CDR1 MNHEY and CDR2 SVGAGI. CDR3 DNA sequence: TGTGCCAGCCCAAGCGCGGGGGAGACCCAGTACTTC. Encoded protein: CASPSAGETQYF.